The T cell receptor beta chain described here comes from a study of OX40 agonist ivuxolimab in advanced cancers. Describing the broader study: The costimulatory receptor OX40 (CD134) was targeted by ivuxolimab, a fully human IgG2 agonistic monoclonal antibody. Intravenous ivuxolimab was administered to patients every 2 weeks at six dose levels: 0.01, 0.1, 0.3, 1.5, 3 and 10 mg/kg. Of the approximately 54 patients in dose escalation, 19 had hepatocellular carcinoma, roughly 15 had melanoma, 9 had renal cell carcinoma and 9 had head and neck cancer. A male proportion of roughly 80% and a mean age of roughly 58 years, ranging from roughly 23 to 85, were recorded for the dose-escalation cohort. Prior anti-PD-1, anti-PD-L1 or anti-CTLA-4 therapy was permitted, and checkpoint inhibitors had been received by less than 45% of dose-escalation patients. Three dose-escalation patients achieved partial responses, one with hepatocellular carcinoma and two with cutaneous melanoma. The point of sequencing TCRbeta in the periphery was to test whether ivuxolimab changed TCR sequence diversity and drove clonal T-cell expansion. The monotherapy dose-escalation portion (N of about 57 patients) of the phase I ivuxolimab trial is reported in the paper.

V sheds 3 bases and J sheds 4 bases, leaving 11 bases between their ends. CDR1 and CDR2 (LNHDA, SQIVND) derive from the germline V gene (reference sequence). The CDR3 measures 14 amino acids from cysteine to phenylalanine. Only the CDR3 DNA is retained, 42 bases long and in frame from the first base. For sequencing of the TCRbeta CDR3 region, genomic DNA was extracted from the sorted cells. TCRbeta CDR3 regions were sequenced using the immunoSEQ Assay. TCRdb holds this immuneACCESS table with in-frame rearrangements only. Some clones are missing; in checked studies, unresolved V genes explain under half, and the rest has no known cause. Counted in this sample were 40,000 to 60,000 clones; about 76% of them appeared once. In total, the top ten clones hold almost 6.5% of the sample. The trial excluded patients who had a history of autoimmune disease or were on systemic immunosuppression. Peripheral blood for TCR sequencing was drawn from every dose cohort at baseline, at cycle 4 day 1 and at cycle 7 day 1. Samples came from an open-label, multicenter, first-in-human phase I dose-escalation trial of ivuxolimab. Adults with locally advanced or metastatic melanoma, renal cell carcinoma, hepatocellular carcinoma or head and neck squamous cell carcinoma were enrolled in the trial. Before TCR sequencing, CD4+ and CD8+ T cells were separately sorted from peripheral blood.

What the authors observed across the whole study: After ivuxolimab, more expanded clones were found on average in CD8+ T cells than in CD4+ T cells. Low levels of normalized T-cell clonal expansion were also seen in some nonresponding patients. In the 0.1-3.0 mg/kg groups, partial responders were among the patients with the lowest normalized peripheral clonal expansion, particularly in CD8+ T cells. Which antigens the clonally expanded peripheral T cells were specific for was not determined. At doses from 0.1 to 3.0 mg/kg, clonal expansion was seen in both CD4+ and CD8+ blood T cells between baseline and week 6.

Concerning this clone: Its antigen remains unidentified. No quality values exist for individual bases; no much larger clone is one base distant.

The chain was built from TRBV19 and TRBJ2-3, with the D segment identity uncertain. The sequences come from CD4+ or CD8+ T cells sorted from blood, collected in a trial of the OX40 agonist ivuxolimab. The receptor was isolated from an adult with an advanced solid tumor such as melanoma, head and neck, liver or kidney cancer. The bases are TGTGCCAGTAGTATCCTCCCGCCGGCAGATACGCAGTATTTT. Its translation is CASSILPPADTQYF. The variable domain in full, with residues beyond the CDR3 obtained from the reference TRBV19 and TRBJ2-3 genes, is DGGITQSPKYLFRKEGQNVTLSCEQNLNHDAMYWYRQDPGQGLRLIYYSQIVNDFQKGDIAEGYSVSREKKESFPLTVTSAQKNPTAFYLCASSILPPADTQYFGPGTRLTVL.